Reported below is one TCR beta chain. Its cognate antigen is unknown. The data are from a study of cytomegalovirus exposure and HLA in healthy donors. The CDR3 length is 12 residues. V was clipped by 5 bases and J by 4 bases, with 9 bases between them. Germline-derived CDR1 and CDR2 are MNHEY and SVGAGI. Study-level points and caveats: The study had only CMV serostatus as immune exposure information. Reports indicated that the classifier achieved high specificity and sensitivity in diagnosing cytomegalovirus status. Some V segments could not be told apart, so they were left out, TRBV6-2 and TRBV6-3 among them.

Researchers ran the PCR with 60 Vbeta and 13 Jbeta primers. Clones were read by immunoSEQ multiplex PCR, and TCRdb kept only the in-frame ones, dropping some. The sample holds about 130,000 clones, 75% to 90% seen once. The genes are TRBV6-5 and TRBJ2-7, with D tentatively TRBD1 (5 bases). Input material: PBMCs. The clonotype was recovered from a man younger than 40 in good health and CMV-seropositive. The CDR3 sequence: CASSDGQYEQYF. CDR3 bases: TGTGCCAGCAGTGATGGACAATACGAGCAGTACTTC.